This T cell receptor beta chain was documented in a study of blood T cells in healthy people across ages. Regarding the study as a whole: More naive CD4+ cells and higher diversity marked long-lived donors relative to aged donors. PBMCs left unsorted prevented a conclusive naive versus antigen-experienced comparison. Changes in expanded clonotypes were possibly confounded, as the CMV status of donors was unknown.

This clonotype was detected many times. Its antigen is not identified. Next came a second PCR, run for about 6 to 11 cycles, which used a sample-barcoded 5' primer along with a J-beta primer mix. TCRdb re-called the 5' RACE reads through MiXCR, storing one row per CDR3 protein. The sample lists roughly 800,000 distinct CDR3 sequences; about 37% were seen once. The CDR3 is 15 amino acids. Germline V lookup: CDR1 LGHNA, CDR2 YSLEER. V was clipped by 5 bases and J by 8 bases; unmatched bases: 9. The sequence was obtained from a man between 18 and 35 years old in good health. This rearrangement joins TRBV4-3 to TRBJ2-3, with TRBD1 matching 11 bases. What was sequenced was blood. This CDR3 reads CASSSSGTGGSTQYF. The CDR3 DNA reads as TGCGCCAGCAGCTCATCCGGGACAGGGGGTAGTACGCAGTATTTT.